This record covers a single T cell receptor (beta chain). Its specificity is not known. Measured with immunoSEQ multiplex PCR; TCRdb has only the in-frame clones, and not every one. The sample holds some 120,000 clones, around 90% seen once. The sample comes from a study of T cell responses to AZD1222 COVID-19 vaccine. Study-wide results and caveats: Samples come after the peak T cell response, not at day 14. Dominant CD4 TCR responses targeted spike regions 160-218 and 743-854. Reports say nearly half of spike-specific TCRs go after unmutated variant regions. Baseline seropositives among AZD1222 recipients totaled only five to seven.

The J segment lost 2 bases and the V segment lost 6 bases, leaving 10 bases of the junction unmatched. The CDR3 totals 15 residues. Per the germline V gene, CDR1 is MNHEY and CDR2 is SMNVEV (reference sequence). The sample in question was peripheral blood, obtained on day 0 of AZD1222 vaccination. The receptor's source is an adult in good health. The V call is TRBV27, the J call TRBJ2-7, with TRBD1 identical over 7 bases. The DNA for the CDR3 is TGTGCCAGCAGAGCCCCGGGGACAGACCCCTACGAGCAGTACTTC. Its translation: CASRAPGTDPYEQYF.